This TCR beta chain stems from a study of blood T cell repertoires in COVID-19. Study information: Collection of acute and convalescent COVID-19 samples took place in the United States, Italy and Spain. T cells, B-cell-depleted T cells, or PBMCs provided the cDNA or gDNA that served as material.

Per the original methods: It was from reference gene primer amplification that nucleated cell counts were estimated. Clones were sequenced by immunoSEQ multiplex PCR, and TCRdb holds only the in-frame ones, with some missing. That table supplies the V and J calls and clone size; D and trimming were determined from the DNA. The table lists about 80,000 clones, 80% to 90% of them singletons. The CDR3 length is 15 residues. CDR1 is MNHEY, CDR2 SVGEGT, per germline. V lost 5 bases and J lost 1, with 14 bases in between. The genes are TRBV6-2 or TRBV6-3 and TRBJ2-5; D might be TRBD1 (5 bases). Sequences were obtained from peripheral blood. The sequence derives from an elderly woman with acute or convalescent COVID-19. The CDR3 nucleotides read TGTGCCAGCAGTCGGCCAGGGTCACTCCAAGAGACCCAGTACTTC. This translates into CASSRPGSLQETQYF.